Below, 27 T cell receptor beta chains from the same sample are listed, as sequenced in a study of cytomegalovirus exposure and HLA in healthy donors. PCR used 60 Vbeta primers and 13 Jbeta primers. Sequencing used immunoSEQ multiplex PCR; TCRdb keeps in-frame clones, though not all of them. Seen here are roughly 120,000 clones, around 78% observed once, and the top ten hold approximately 3.9%. The sequencing sample was made of PBMCs. Receptors were obtained from a man aged 35 to 55 in good health and CMV-seronegative.

This rearrangement joins TRBV18 to TRBJ2-3; 7 bases are shared with TRBD1. V trimming: 2 bases; J trimming: 5 bases; junction bases outside the gene matches: 7. CDR3 length: 15 amino acids. CDR1 and CDR2 (germline): KGHSH, LQKENI. CDR3 sequence reads: CASSPTTGRQDTQYF. Written as DNA, the CDR3 is TGTGCCAGCTCACCAACGACAGGGCGTCAAGATACGCAGTATTTT.

V gene TRBV11-1 combines with J gene TRBJ1-5; 9 bases align to TRBD1. V was clipped by 5 bases and J by 5 bases; unmatched bases: 7. In germline, CDR1 is SGHAT, CDR2 FQDESV (reference sequence). The CDR3 covers 15 residues. The CDR3 nucleotides are TGTGCCAGCAGCGAGGACAGGGGCGGAGATCAGCCCCAGCATTTT. The encoded protein is CASSEDRGGDQPQHF.

The V gene is TRBV29-1, the J gene TRBJ1-1, with 9 bases lining up with TRBD1. J gave up 4 bases and V 6 bases, and 6 bases lay outside the gene matches. The CDR3 consists of 13 residues. The germline V gene has CDR1 SQVTM and CDR2 ANQGSEA. The DNA for the CDR3 is TGCAGCGTGCGAGGGACAGGGACCACTGAAGCTTTCTTT. This codes for CSVRGTGTTEAFF.

The rearrangement links TRBV6-1 to TRBJ1-2; D not resolved. The CDR3 consists of 11 residues. V gave up 7 bases and J gave up 8 bases, with 11 bases separating them. Germline V gives CDR1 MNHNS, CDR2 SASEGT. This CDR3 is CASNRGRGYTF. DNA for the CDR3: TGTGCCAGCAACCGGGGTAGGGGCTACACCTTC.

This rearrangement joins TRBV11-2 to TRBJ2-3; 7 positions agree with TRBD2. Germline-derived CDR1 and CDR2 are SGHAT and FQNNGV. The J segment lost 1 base and the V segment lost 4 bases, leaving 8 bases of the junction unmatched. The CDR3 length is 16 residues. The CDR3 spells CASSSPHRGGTDTQYF. For the CDR3, the DNA is TGTGCCAGCAGCTCCCCTCACCGGGGGGGCACAGATACGCAGTATTTT.

The chain links TRBV18 to TRBJ1-1, with D tentatively TRBD1 (6 bases). Germline V lookup: CDR1 KGHSH, CDR2 LQKENI. The CDR3 is 13 residues long. V shed 6 bases and J shed 4 bases, with 12 bases lying between them. CDR3 sequence reads: CASSSQGPTEAFF. In nucleotides, the CDR3 is TGTGCCAGCTCTTCACAGGGACCCACTGAAGCTTTCTTT. The whole variable domain, filled in from reference TRBV18 and TRBJ1-1, reads NAGVMQNPRHLVRRRGQEARLRCSPMKGHSHVYWYRQLPEEGLKFMVYLQKENIIDESGMPKERFSAEFPKEGPSILRIQQVVRGDSAAYFCASSSQGPTEAFFGQGTRLTVV.

This chain joins TRBV19 and TRBJ1-2; maybe TRBD1 (5 bases). Trimming took 6 bases from V and 7 from J, leaving 9 bases between them. The CDR3 contains 11 residues. Germline CDR1 and CDR2: LNHDA and SQIVND (reference sequence). CDR3 region: CASSVGVGYTF. CDR3 DNA: TGTGCCAGTAGCGTAGGGGTTGGCTACACCTTC.

This chain uses TRBV9 with TRBJ1-3, with D perhaps matching TRBD1 (5 bases). Germline V lookup: CDR1 SGDLS, CDR2 YYNGEE. The CDR3 has 17 residues. Trimming removed 2 bases at V and 0 bases at J, with 15 bases between. The CDR3 coding sequence is TGTGCCAGCAGCGTGGGGAATGACAGACGCTCTGGAAACACCATATATTTT. It encodes CASSVGNDRRSGNTIYF.

The chain carries TRBV14 and TRBJ1-5, with D uncertain. CDR3 length: 13 amino acids. The V gene's germline CDR1 is SGHDN and CDR2 FVKESK. V was trimmed by 4 bases and J by 4 bases, leaving 8 bases between them. CDR3 loop: CASSRTGNQPQHF. CDR3 nucleotide sequence: TGTGCCAGCAGCCGAACCGGTAATCAGCCCCAGCATTTT.

The rearrangement joins TRBV7-8 to TRBJ2-5, with TRBD1 identical over 7 bases. Looked up from germline, CDR1 is SGHVS and CDR2 is FQNEAQ. This CDR3 region has 14 residues. The ends lost 5 bases at V and 4 bases at J; junction bases unmatched: 7. As DNA, the CDR3 is TGTGCCAGCAGCCCCCGGGACAGATCAGAGACCCAGTACTTC. Translated, it gives CASSPRDRSETQYF.

The chain employs TRBV6-5 and TRBJ1-1, with TRBD1 as a possible D gene (6 bases). The CDR3 runs 15 residues. Looked up from germline, CDR1 is MNHEY and CDR2 is SVGAGI. Trimming cost V 7 bases and J 6 bases, with 21 bases left between them. In DNA form, the CDR3 reads TGTGCCAGCACCCTCGGGGACACAAAACAGTCTGAAGCTTTCTTT. Its protein product is CASTLGDTKQSEAFF.

The chain has TRBV7-9 and TRBJ1-3, with TRBD1 identical over 7 bases. J gave up 0 bases and V 5 bases, and 1 base lay outside the gene matches. Germline CDR1 and CDR2: SEHNR and FQNEAQ (reference sequence). The CDR3 covers 14 residues. This CDR3 reads CASSRDSSGNTIYF. CDR3 in DNA: TGTGCCAGCAGCCGGGACAGCTCTGGAAACACCATATATTTT.

The rearrangement uses TRBV28 and TRBJ2-3; D gene unclear. Germline V lookup: CDR1 MDHEN, CDR2 SYDVKM. The CDR3 loop spans 13 amino acids. The V end was cut by 5 bases, the J end by 0 bases, with 6 bases between. CDR3 sequence (DNA): TGTGCCAGCAGTAAGAGTAGCACAGATACGCAGTATTTT. Translated, it gives CASSKSSTDTQYF.

This chain uses TRBV5-1 with TRBJ1-1, with D possibly TRBD1 on 6 matching bases. V lost 4 bases, J lost 1 base, and 8 bases lay in between. The CDR3 runs to 13 residues. Germline lookup yields CDR1 SGHRS and CDR2 YFSETQ. In nucleotides, the CDR3 is TGCGCCAGCAGCAAGGGACAGAACACTGAAGCTTTCTTT. It is translated as CASSKGQNTEAFF.

The chain links TRBV4-2 to TRBJ2-1; TRBD1 agrees at 11 bases. V was clipped by 2 bases and J by 8 bases; unmatched bases: 5. CDR3 length: 15 amino acids. The germline V gene has CDR1 LGHNA and CDR2 YNFKEQ. As DNA, the CDR3 is TGTGCCAGCAGCCAATCGGACAGGGGGCTTGATGAGCAGTTCTTC. This translates into CASSQSDRGLDEQFF.

The J gene is TRBJ1-1, the V gene TRBV5-6; no clear D. Germline CDR1 reads SGHDT; CDR2 reads YYEEEE. CDR3 length equals 12 residues. The V and J ends lost 4 bases and 4 bases respectively, with 8 bases between them. The CDR3: CASSLYRTEAFF. CDR3 DNA: TGTGCCAGCAGCCTCTATCGCACTGAAGCTTTCTTT.

The chain has TRBV27 and TRBJ2-6, with 9 nucleotides matching TRBD1. The V segment lost 2 bases and the J segment 15 bases; nucleotides outside the gene matches: 8. Germline V gene data show CDR1 as MNHEY and CDR2 as SMNVEV (reference sequence). The CDR3 is 14 residues long. As DNA, the CDR3 is TGTGCCAGCAGTTTAACAAGGACAGGGGCCGGCCTGACTTTC. As protein: CASSLTRTGAGLTF.

The chain joins TRBV6-5 to TRBJ1-5; D might be TRBD1 (6 bases). The CDR3 spans 15 residues. The V end lost 5 bases, the J end lost 4 bases, and 15 bases lay between the germline ends. Per the germline V gene, CDR1 is MNHEY and CDR2 is SVGAGI. CDR3 protein: CASSVDRNGNQPQHF. DNA of the CDR3: TGTGCCAGCAGTGTGGACAGAAACGGAAATCAGCCCCAGCATTTT.

This sequence joins TRBV4-2 and TRBJ1-2, with D hard to call. Looked up from germline, CDR1 is LGHNA and CDR2 is YNFKEQ. Trimming pared 5 bases from V and 3 bases from J, leaving 19 bases between. The length of the CDR3 is 16 residues. CDR3 coding DNA: TGTGCCAGCAGCTCCCGGGCCCAGGAGGTGGACTATGGCTACACCTTC. Its translation: CASSSRAQEVDYGYTF.

This clone was seen only a few times. CDR3 amino acids: CASSLDRGFTDTQYF. The CDR3 bases are TGTGCCAGCAGCTTGGACAGGGGCTTCACAGATACGCAGTATTTT. The rearrangement links TRBV5-6 to TRBJ2-3, with TRBD1 identical over 7 bases. V lost 0 bases, J lost 2 bases, and 3 bases stayed unmatched. This CDR3 is built from 15 residues. Germline loops: CDR1 SGHDT, CDR2 YYEEEE.

V and J are TRBV28 and TRBJ1-4; D perhaps matches TRBD1 (5 bases). CDR3 length equals 16 residues. Deletions cut 4 bases from V and 0 bases from J, with 12 bases between. From germline, CDR1 is MDHEN and CDR2 SYDVKM. The CDR3 protein is CASSSQGSATNEKLFF. Written as DNA, the CDR3 is TGTGCCAGCAGTTCCCAGGGATCCGCAACTAATGAAAAACTGTTTTTT.

This clone was picked up a small number of times. The chain's CDR3 is CASSLGVVTEAFF. The CDR3, as DNA: TGTGCCAGCAGCCTTGGAGTCGTCACTGAAGCTTTCTTT. The V and J genes are TRBV7-2 and TRBJ1-1; the D is unclear. Germline CDR1 is SGHTA and CDR2 is FQGNSA. Between the trimmed V and J ends, which lost 5 bases and 4 bases, there was a span of 11 bases. CDR3 size: 13 residues. The complete variable domain, with remaining parts taken from reference TRBV7-2 and TRBJ1-1, reads GAGVSQSPSNKVTEKGKDVELRCDPISGHTALYWYRQSLGQGLEFLIYFQGNSAPDKSGLPSDRFSAERTGGSVSTLTIQRTQQEDSAVYLCASSLGVVTEAFFGQGTRLTVV.

The rearrangement uses TRBV10-2 and TRBJ2-5; 7 bases align to TRBD2. The assigned J gene may be wrong: the sequence end matches TRBJ2-7 better. Per the germline V gene, CDR1 is WSHSY and CDR2 is SAAADI. The CDR3 consists of 16 residues. Here the CDR3 DNA reads TGCGCCAGCAGTGCACGGGAGGCTAGCGGATTCTACGAGCAGTACTTC. As protein: CASSAREASGFYEQYF.

V and J are TRBV5-4 and TRBJ2-2, with D uncertain. Germline values: CDR1 SGHNT, CDR2 YYREEE (reference sequence). The ends were cut back, 2 bases at V and 1 base at J, with 3 bases in the middle. The length of the CDR3 is 13 residues. DNA of the CDR3: TGTGCCAGCAGCTTCGGGAACACCGGGGAGCTGTTTTTT. This codes for CASSFGNTGELFF. The whole variable domain, remainder taken from reference TRBV5-4 and TRBJ2-2, is ETGVTQSPTHLIKTRGQQVTLRCSSQSGHNTVSWYQQALGQGPQFIFQYYREEENGRGNFPPRFSGLQFPNYSSELNVNALELDDSALYLCASSFGNTGELFFGEGSRLTVL.

The table lists this clone with a count of one. The chain links TRBV7-2 to TRBJ2-3; no reliable D call. Trimming removed 3 bases from V and 5 bases from J, with 12 bases in between. The CDR3 has 14 residues. Per the germline V gene, CDR1 is SGHTA and CDR2 is FQGNSA. In DNA form, the CDR3 reads TGTGCCAGCAGCTTGGCGCAGGCATTAGATACGCAGTATTTT. Protein sequence: CASSLAQALDTQYF.

V usage is TRBV2 and J usage is TRBJ2-1; D perhaps matches TRBD2 (5 bases). The V gene lost 6 bases and the J gene lost 5 bases, with 14 bases spanning the gap. CDR3 length: 14 residues. Germline V gene data show CDR1 as SNHLY and CDR2 as FYNNEI. CDR3 in DNA: TGTGCCAGCAGCCAAAGACTAAACGACAATGAGCAGTTCTTC. Amino acids: CASSQRLNDNEQFF.

The chain links TRBV7-6 to TRBJ1-1; 8 positions agree with TRBD1. Germline assignment: CDR1 SGHVS and CDR2 FNYEAQ. The CDR3 is made up of 15 amino acids. After removal of 3 bases from V and 3 bases from J, the junction contained 6 bases not matched to a gene. The CDR3 DNA is TGTGCCAGCAGCTTTTCTCAGGGGGCGGACACTGAAGCTTTCTTT. Its protein is CASSFSQGADTEAFF.